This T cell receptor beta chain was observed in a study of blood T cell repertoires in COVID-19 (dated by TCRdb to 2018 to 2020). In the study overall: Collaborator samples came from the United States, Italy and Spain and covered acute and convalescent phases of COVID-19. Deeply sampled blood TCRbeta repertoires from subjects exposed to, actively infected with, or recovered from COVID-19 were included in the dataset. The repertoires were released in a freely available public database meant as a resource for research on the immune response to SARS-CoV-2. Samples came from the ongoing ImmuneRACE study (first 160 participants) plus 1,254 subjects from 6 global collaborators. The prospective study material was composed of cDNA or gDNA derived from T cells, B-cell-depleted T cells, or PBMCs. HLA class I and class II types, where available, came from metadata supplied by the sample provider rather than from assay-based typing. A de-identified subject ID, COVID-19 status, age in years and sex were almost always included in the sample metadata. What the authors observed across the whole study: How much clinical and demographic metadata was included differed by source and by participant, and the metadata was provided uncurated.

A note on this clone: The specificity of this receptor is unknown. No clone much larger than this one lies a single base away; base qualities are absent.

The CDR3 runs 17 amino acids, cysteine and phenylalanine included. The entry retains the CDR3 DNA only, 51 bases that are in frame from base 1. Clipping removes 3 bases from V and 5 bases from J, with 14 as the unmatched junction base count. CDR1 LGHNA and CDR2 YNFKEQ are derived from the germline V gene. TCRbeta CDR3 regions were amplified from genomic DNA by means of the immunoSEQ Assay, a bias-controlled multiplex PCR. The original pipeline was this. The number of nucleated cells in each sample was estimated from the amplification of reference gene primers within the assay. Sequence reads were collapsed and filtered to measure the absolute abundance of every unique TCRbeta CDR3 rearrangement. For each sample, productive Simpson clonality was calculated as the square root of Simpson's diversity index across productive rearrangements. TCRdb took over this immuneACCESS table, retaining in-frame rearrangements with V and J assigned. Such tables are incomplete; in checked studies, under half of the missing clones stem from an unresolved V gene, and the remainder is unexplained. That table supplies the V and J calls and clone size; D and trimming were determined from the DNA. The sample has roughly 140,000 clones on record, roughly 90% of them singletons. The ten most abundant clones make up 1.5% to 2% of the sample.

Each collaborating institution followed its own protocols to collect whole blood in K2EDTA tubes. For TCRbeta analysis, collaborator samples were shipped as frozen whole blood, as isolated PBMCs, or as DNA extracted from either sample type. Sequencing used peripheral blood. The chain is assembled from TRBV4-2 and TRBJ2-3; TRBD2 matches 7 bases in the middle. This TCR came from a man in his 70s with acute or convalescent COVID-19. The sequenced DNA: TGTGCCAGCAGCCACGACCCTAGCGGCCAACGAGGAGATACGCAGTATTTT. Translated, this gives CASSHDPSGQRGDTQYF.